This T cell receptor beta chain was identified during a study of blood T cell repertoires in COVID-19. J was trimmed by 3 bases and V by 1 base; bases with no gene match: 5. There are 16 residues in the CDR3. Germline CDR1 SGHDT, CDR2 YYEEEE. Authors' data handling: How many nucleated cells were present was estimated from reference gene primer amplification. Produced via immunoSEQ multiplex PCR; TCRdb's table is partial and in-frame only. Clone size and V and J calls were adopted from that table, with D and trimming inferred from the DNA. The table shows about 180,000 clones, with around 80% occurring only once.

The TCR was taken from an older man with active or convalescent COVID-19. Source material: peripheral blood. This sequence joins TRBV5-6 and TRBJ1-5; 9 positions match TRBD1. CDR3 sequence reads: CASSLYGTGHNQPQHF. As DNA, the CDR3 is TGTGCCAGCAGCTTGTACGGGACAGGGCACAATCAGCCCCAGCATTTT. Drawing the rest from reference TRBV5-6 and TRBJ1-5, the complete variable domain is DAGVTQSPTHLIKTRGQQVTLRCSPKSGHDTVSWYQQALGQGPQFIFQYYEEEERQRGNFPDRFSGHQFPNYSSELNVNALLLGDSALYLCASSLYGTGHNQPQHFGDGTRLSIL.